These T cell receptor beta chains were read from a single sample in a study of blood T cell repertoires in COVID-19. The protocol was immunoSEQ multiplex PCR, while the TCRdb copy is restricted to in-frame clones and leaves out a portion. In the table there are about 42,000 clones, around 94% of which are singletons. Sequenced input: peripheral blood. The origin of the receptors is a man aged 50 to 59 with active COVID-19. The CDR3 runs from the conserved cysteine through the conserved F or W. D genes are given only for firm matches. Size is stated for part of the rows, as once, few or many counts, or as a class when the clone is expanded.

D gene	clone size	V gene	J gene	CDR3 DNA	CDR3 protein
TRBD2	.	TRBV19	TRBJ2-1	TGTGCCAGCCGGACTAAAGCGGGAGGAGGTTTAGATGAGCAGTTCTTC	CASRTKAGGGLDEQFF
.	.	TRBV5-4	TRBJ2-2	TGTGCCAGCAGCTTGGGTCTGAGTTTCGCGAACACCGGGGAGCTGTTTTTT	CASSLGLSFANTGELFF
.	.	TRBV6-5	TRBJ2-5	TGTGCCAGCACCCCACCGCGGGGGACCCAGTACTTC	CASTPPRGTQYF
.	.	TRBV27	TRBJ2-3	TGTGCCAGCAGTTTATTTGGGCGGGTGGGGACAGATACGCAGTATTTT	CASSLFGRVGTDTQYF
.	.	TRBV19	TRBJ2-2	TGTGCCAGTAGTATAATAGACACTTGGGGGGAGCTGTTTTTT	CASSIIDTWGELFF
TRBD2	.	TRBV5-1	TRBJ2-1	TGCGCCAGCAGCTTGGGGACGGGAGGGGCCCACAATGAGCAGTTCTTC	CASSLGTGGAHNEQFF
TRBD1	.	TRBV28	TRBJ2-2	TGTGCCAGCAGCCCAGACCGGACAGGGGTCGTGGAGCTGTTTTTT	CASSPDRTGVVELFF
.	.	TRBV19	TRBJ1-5	TGTGCCAGTAGTATGGGCAGGGGGCCCCAGCATTTT	CASSMGRGPQHF
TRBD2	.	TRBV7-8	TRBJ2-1	TGTGCCAGCAGCCCGGATAGCGGGAGGGCCGAAATCTTC	CASSPDSGRAEIF
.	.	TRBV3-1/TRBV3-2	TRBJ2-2	TGTGCCAGCAGCCAAATACAGGGCGGCTCCCCCGGGGAGCTGTTTTTT	CASSQIQGGSPGELFF
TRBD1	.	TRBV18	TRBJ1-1	TGTGCCAGCTCCCCCGGGACAGGTTTGATGAACACTGAAGCTTTCTTT	CASSPGTGLMNTEAFF
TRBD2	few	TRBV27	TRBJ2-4	TGTGCCAGCTCTAGTGGGGGGGGAAACATTCAGTACTTC	CASSSGGGNIQYF
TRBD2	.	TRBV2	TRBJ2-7	TGTGCCAGCAAACCCGGGACTAGCGTATACGAGCAGTACTTC	CASKPGTSVYEQYF
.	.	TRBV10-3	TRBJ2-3	TGTGCCATCAGGAGACAGAGCACAGATACGCAGTATTTT	CAIRRQSTDTQYF
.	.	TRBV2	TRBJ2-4	TGTGCCAGCAATTGGGACATAGCCAAAAACATTCAGTACTTC	CASNWDIAKNIQYF
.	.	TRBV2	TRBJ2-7	TGTGCCAGCAGTGAACTTGCCTACGAGCAGTACTTC	CASSELAYEQYF
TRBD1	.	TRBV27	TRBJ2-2	TGTGCCAGCAGTTTAGCTGGGACAGCGGTTCCCACCGGGGAGCTGTTTTTT	CASSLAGTAVPTGELFF
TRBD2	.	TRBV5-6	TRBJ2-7	TGTGCCAGCAGCTACCTGGGTAGCGGGAGATTATACGAGCAGTACTTC	CASSYLGSGRLYEQYF
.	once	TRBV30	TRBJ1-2	TGTGCCTGGAGTCCCCTCTCGGGCTACACCTTC	CAWSPLSGYTF
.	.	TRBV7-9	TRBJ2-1	TGTGCCAGCAGCCCCCGGGAAATCTACAATGAGCAGTTCTTC	CASSPREIYNEQFF